This TCR beta chain stems from a study of OX40 agonist ivuxolimab in advanced cancers. Whole-study context: In this cohort, patients received ivuxolimab, an agonistic anti-OX40 (CD134) antibody. The dose-escalation cohort had hepatocellular carcinoma, melanoma, renal cell or head and neck cancer. Earlier treatment with anti-PD-1, anti-PD-L1 or anti-CTLA-4 was permitted, and over 35% had received some. Study results and caveats: Expanded peripheral T cells had an undetermined antigen specificity.

To note about this clone: Its antigen is as yet unknown.

CDR1 is SGHVS and CDR2 is FQNEAQ in the germline V gene. The junction had 8 bases not matched to a gene; V was cut back by 4 bases and J by 4 bases. CDR3 length: 15 amino acids. Assay: immunoSEQ multiplex PCR; the TCRdb copy retains only in-frame clones and omits some. The sample records 55,000 to 70,000 clones, over 75% being singletons. The chain recombines TRBV7-8 with TRBJ2-7, with 9 bases aligning to TRBD1. The sample here was CD4+ or CD8+ T cells sorted from blood, taken in a trial of the OX40 agonist ivuxolimab. The receptor's source is an adult with an advanced solid tumor such as melanoma, head and neck, liver or kidney cancer. The CDR3 coding sequence is TGTGCCAGCAGCTCAATCCGGGACAGGGCTTACGAGCAGTACTTC. Its translation is CASSSIRDRAYEQYF.